Sequencing of this T cell receptor beta chain was carried out in a study of T cells in Graves' hyperthyroidism and ophthalmopathy. V shed 5 bases, J shed 3 bases, and the junction held 16 bases outside the gene matches. This CDR3 has 18 amino acids. The germline V gene encodes CDR1 SGHTA and CDR2 FQGNSA. TCR beta CDR3 regions were amplified from RNA transcripts. HTBI primers drove first-round RT-PCR of the TCR CDR3. MiXCR was run by TCRdb on the multiplex PCR reads, yielding one entry per CDR3 protein. The data show about 350,000 distinct CDR3 sequences, with roughly 15% seen just once and roughly 19% held by the top ten. This clonotype was counted at least ten times.

The chain carries TRBV7-2 and TRBJ2-3; 8 nucleotides line up with TRBD2. The sequenced sample was blood. The TCR comes from a woman aged 55 to 70 with Graves' ophthalmopathy. CDR3 residues: CASSPRGGSGIGTDTQYF. In DNA form, the CDR3 reads TGTGCCAGCAGCCCACGCGGGGGGAGCGGGATTGGGACAGATACGCAGTATTTT.